This TCR beta chain was profiled in a study of PD-1 blockade in classical Hodgkin lymphoma. Only in-frame clones appear in the TCRdb table, and some are missing; sequencing was by immunoSEQ multiplex PCR. The sample records 55,000 to 80,000 clones, roughly 88% being singletons. There was relapse after autologous stem cell transplantation in every patient, and there was variation in brentuximab vedotin exposure. The length of the CDR3 is 13 residues. The V segment lost 6 bases and the J segment 5 bases; nucleotides outside the gene matches: 4. The V gene's germline CDR1 is SNHLY and CDR2 FYNNEI. The sequence came from a human donor with classical Hodgkin lymphoma. The chain links TRBV2 to TRBJ1-1; 9 nucleotides align to TRBD1. The source was peripheral blood mononuclear cells (PBMCs), collected at baseline. The CDR3 loop is CASRGTGWTEAFF. CDR3 DNA: TGTGCCAGCAGGGGGACAGGGTGGACTGAAGCTTTCTTT.